The rows below give T cell receptor beta chains drawn from one sample of a study of CD8+ T cells in alopecia areata. Only in-frame clones appear in the TCRdb table, and some are missing; sequencing was by immunoSEQ multiplex PCR. Counted here are 13,000 to 15,000 clones, 45% to 60% occurring once; the ten biggest clones make up about 11%. Here the sequenced sample was skin, taken at week 0. The receptor source for this set is a human donor with alopecia areata. CDR3s include the opening cysteine and the closing phenylalanine or tryptophan.

TRBV5-6	TRBJ1-1	CASSSSGGSHTEAFF
TRBV30	TRBJ1-2	CACNDREGDGYTF
TRBV6-1	TRBJ1-1	CASSPRVDTEAFF
TRBV6-6	TRBJ1-6	CASSYGGYYNSPLHF
TRBV30	TRBJ2-2	CARTTGSFTGELFF
TRBV7-9	TRBJ2-5	CASSPNRGGREETQYF
TRBV6-6	TRBJ2-1	CASSYKERNEQFF
TRBV7-9	TRBJ1-4	CASSLSGPTNEKLFF
TRBV7-2	TRBJ1-1	CASSLYRSTEAFF
TRBV5-4	TRBJ2-7	CASSQVVESTDYEQYF
TRBV7-6	TRBJ2-3	CASSQYTAGGADTQYF
TRBV15	TRBJ1-5	CATSRENQPQHF
TRBV7-6	TRBJ1-1	CASSEQGGAEAFF
TRBV7-9	TRBJ2-5	CASSSRREETQYF
TRBV27	TRBJ1-2	CASSVGGYPYGYTF
TRBV6-5	TRBJ1-2	CASKERNYGYTF
TRBV29-1	TRBJ2-7	CSAGKDSVSYEQYF
TRBV27	TRBJ1-2	CASSLSLAGQGYTF
TRBV6-1	TRBJ1-5	CASSEAGRENQPQHF
TRBV6-5	TRBJ1-1	CASSYSSERDEAFF